A selection of T cell receptor beta chains follows, all from one sample in a study of cytomegalovirus exposure and HLA in healthy donors. The table came from immunoSEQ multiplex PCR; TCRdb's copy has only in-frame clones and leaves some out. The repertoire holds 200,000 to 250,000 clones, with 70% to 90% as singletons. Sequenced sample: PBMCs. The receptors derive from a man aged 25-45 years in good health and CMV-seronegative. CDR3s include the opening cysteine and the closing phenylalanine or tryptophan. The D gene is left open where the match is weak. Clone size is not always given. Where it is, it says once, few, many or a class for expanded clones.

v_gene: TRBV15; abundance: once; d_gene: TRBD1; j_gene: TRBJ2-7; CDR3nt: TGTGCCACCAGCAGAGCAACCGGGACAGCCCACGAGCAGTACTTC; CDR3aa: CATSRATGTAHEQYF
v_gene: TRBV9; abundance: once; d_gene: NA; j_gene: TRBJ2-7; CDR3nt: TGTGCCAGCAGCGTAGAGGCGGGGTACTCCTACGAGCAGTACTTC; CDR3aa: CASSVEAGYSYEQYF
v_gene: TRBV7-9; abundance: NA; d_gene: NA; j_gene: TRBJ2-2; CDR3nt: TGTGCCAGCAGCTTAGACCGAGGACTATTCACCGGGGAGCTGTTTTTT; CDR3aa: CASSLDRGLFTGELFF
v_gene: TRBV19; abundance: NA; d_gene: NA; j_gene: TRBJ2-2; CDR3nt: TGTGCCAGTAGTGTCGGGGACTTTACCGGGGAGCTGTTTTTT; CDR3aa: CASSVGDFTGELFF
v_gene: TRBV2; abundance: NA; d_gene: NA; j_gene: TRBJ2-7; CDR3nt: TGTGCCAGCTCCGGGCCAAAGGGGACCTACGAGCAGTACTTC; CDR3aa: CASSGPKGTYEQYF
v_gene: TRBV11-2; abundance: NA; d_gene: TRBD2; j_gene: TRBJ2-2; CDR3nt: TGTGCCAGCAGCTTAGGACTGGGGGGGGGCACCGGGGAGCTGTTTTTT; CDR3aa: CASSLGLGGGTGELFF
v_gene: TRBV5-4; abundance: NA; d_gene: TRBD1; j_gene: TRBJ2-7; CDR3nt: TGTGCCAGCAGTTGGGACAGGGATTCCCACGAGCAGTACTTC; CDR3aa: CASSWDRDSHEQYF
v_gene: TRBV28; abundance: NA; d_gene: NA; j_gene: TRBJ2-7; CDR3nt: TGTGCCAGGAAACCAGCGACCCTAAATTACGAGCAGTACTTC; CDR3aa: CARKPATLNYEQYF
v_gene: TRBV5-1; abundance: NA; d_gene: TRBD1; j_gene: TRBJ2-1; CDR3nt: TGCGCCAGCAGCACAGGACAGGGGTTCGATGAGCAGTTCTTC; CDR3aa: CASSTGQGFDEQFF
v_gene: TRBV20-1; abundance: NA; d_gene: TRBD2; j_gene: TRBJ2-5; CDR3nt: TGCAGTGCTGACGCGGGGGGAGATGAGTACTTC; CDR3aa: CSADAGGDEYF
v_gene: TRBV20-1; abundance: NA; d_gene: NA; j_gene: TRBJ2-7; CDR3nt: TGCAGTGTTGGCGGGGACTACGAGCAGTACTTC; CDR3aa: CSVGGDYEQYF
v_gene: TRBV25-1; abundance: NA; d_gene: NA; j_gene: TRBJ1-1; CDR3nt: TGTGCCAGCAGTGAAGGCCGGAGAAACACTGAAGCTTTCTTT; CDR3aa: CASSEGRRNTEAFF
v_gene: TRBV9; abundance: NA; d_gene: NA; j_gene: TRBJ1-1; CDR3nt: TGTGCCAGCAGCCCCCATAGTACTAACACTGAAGCTTTCTTT; CDR3aa: CASSPHSTNTEAFF
v_gene: TRBV18; abundance: NA; d_gene: NA; j_gene: TRBJ1-1; CDR3nt: TGTGCCAGCTCACCGCGGGGGACGAACACTGAAGCTTTCTTT; CDR3aa: CASSPRGTNTEAFF
v_gene: TRBV6-1; abundance: once; d_gene: TRBD1; j_gene: TRBJ1-5; CDR3nt: TGTGCCAGCAGTGTAGTTACAGGGGTTGCTCAGCCCCAGCATTTT; CDR3aa: CASSVVTGVAQPQHF
v_gene: TRBV9; abundance: once; d_gene: TRBD2; j_gene: TRBJ2-7; CDR3nt: TGTGCCAGCAGCGAGGGACTAGCGAGTTCCTACGAGCAGTACTTC; CDR3aa: CASSEGLASSYEQYF
v_gene: TRBV6-1; abundance: NA; d_gene: NA; j_gene: TRBJ2-3; CDR3nt: TGTGCCAGCACTGAAGGGTCCTACACAGATACGCAGTATTTT; CDR3aa: CASTEGSYTDTQYF
v_gene: TRBV5-5; abundance: NA; d_gene: NA; j_gene: TRBJ2-7; CDR3nt: TGTGCCAGCAGCCGTGGGTTACAGGGAAGGGCATACGAGCAGTACTTC; CDR3aa: CASSRGLQGRAYEQYF
v_gene: TRBV21-1; abundance: NA; d_gene: NA; j_gene: TRBJ1-5; CDR3nt: TGTGCCAGCAGCGCCCCAGCGGTCGGACGTATTTTCAATCAGCCCCAGCATTTT; CDR3aa: CASSAPAVGRIFNQPQHF
v_gene: TRBV29-1; abundance: few; d_gene: TRBD1; j_gene: TRBJ1-2; CDR3nt: TGCAGCGTTGTAGGGGGCGAGCGAATAGGCTATGGCTACACCTTC; CDR3aa: CSVVGGERIGYGYTF
v_gene: TRBV6-1; abundance: NA; d_gene: NA; j_gene: TRBJ2-7; CDR3nt: TGTGCCAGCAGTTCCTCCGGACAGTTCTACGAGCAGTACTTC; CDR3aa: CASSSSGQFYEQYF
v_gene: TRBV11-2; abundance: NA; d_gene: TRBD1; j_gene: TRBJ1-1; CDR3nt: TGTGCCAGCAGCTTCTACAGGGGCCAAGCTTTCTTT; CDR3aa: CASSFYRGQAFF
v_gene: TRBV6-5; abundance: few; d_gene: NA; j_gene: TRBJ2-7; CDR3nt: TGTGCCAGCAGTTCCGGGACAAGAACCTACGAGCAGTACTTC; CDR3aa: CASSSGTRTYEQYF
v_gene: TRBV4-3; abundance: NA; d_gene: TRBD1; j_gene: TRBJ2-7; CDR3nt: TGCGCCAGCAGCCGGGAAGACAGGGGCCCCTACGAGCAGTACTTC; CDR3aa: CASSREDRGPYEQYF
v_gene: TRBV7-9; abundance: NA; d_gene: TRBD2; j_gene: TRBJ2-1; CDR3nt: TGTGCCAGCAGCCAGGGACTAGCGGAGTCGAATGAGCAGTTCTTC; CDR3aa: CASSQGLAESNEQFF
v_gene: TRBV4-2; abundance: NA; d_gene: TRBD1; j_gene: TRBJ1-2; CDR3nt: TGTGCCAGCAGCCAAGGGCGACAGGGGATAGCTAACTATGGCTACACCTTC; CDR3aa: CASSQGRQGIANYGYTF
v_gene: TRBV2; abundance: few; d_gene: NA; j_gene: TRBJ1-1; CDR3nt: TGTGCCAGCAGGGAGGGAGGGGGCACTGAAGCTTTCTTT; CDR3aa: CASREGGGTEAFF
v_gene: TRBV19; abundance: NA; d_gene: NA; j_gene: TRBJ2-2; CDR3nt: TGTGCCACCTACTATTCCGGGACACAGAGGACCGGGGAGCTGTTTTTT; CDR3aa: CATYYSGTQRTGELFF
v_gene: TRBV5-4; abundance: NA; d_gene: TRBD1; j_gene: TRBJ2-7; CDR3nt: TGTGCCAGCAGAACAGGGGAGAAAAGGGGCGAGCAGTACTTC; CDR3aa: CASRTGEKRGEQYF
v_gene: TRBV28; abundance: NA; d_gene: NA; j_gene: TRBJ2-7; CDR3nt: TGTGCCAGCAGTTACAGGGTGGGGGACGAGCAGTACTTC; CDR3aa: CASSYRVGDEQYF